This TCR beta chain comes out of a study of CD8 T cells in ankylosing spondylitis. This CDR3 has 11 residues. The germline V gene has CDR1 SQVTM and CDR2 ANQGSEA. Study-wide results and limits: Existing reports had already noted some motif variants in reactive arthritis synovial fluid and blood. Ankylosing spondylitis blood seemed to carry a telltale TCR beta motif made of under 10 highly homologous variants.

Libraries for TCR beta were made by quantitative 5'-RACE with molecular barcodes. TCRdb redid the calling of the 5' RACE reads with MiXCR, one entry per CDR3 protein. The table records 350,000 or so distinct CDR3 sequences, roughly 8% of them present only once. In its sample, this clonotype was seen a few times. Its antigen is unidentified. The junction differs from germline at one of its ends, possibly a read error. The chain is built from TRBV29-1 and TRBJ2-7; either TRBD1 or TRBD2 may supply D (5 bases each). The TCR was taken from a male donor with ankylosing spondylitis. What was sequenced was blood, either unsorted or a sorted T cell fraction (not recorded which). DNA of the CDR3: TGCAGCGTTGGTTTGGGGCGAGAGAGGGACTTC. This encodes CSVGLGRERDF.